A selection of T cell receptor beta chains follows, all from one sample in a study of blood T cells in healthy people across ages. MiXCR, run by TCRdb on the 5' RACE reads, gives a single entry per CDR3 protein. Counted here are roughly 800,000 distinct CDR3 sequences, 40% to 65% occurring once; the ten biggest clones make up approximately 40%. The sample consisted of blood. These TCRs come from an elderly man in good health. Both conserved end residues are part of each CDR3. A D gene is named only where the DNA matches it firmly. Some rows mark clone size as missing; the rest say once, few, many or name a class of expanded clone.

TRBV29-1	TRBJ2-1	-	-	CSVEGGVSGLSYNEQFF	TGCAGCGTTGAAGGAGGGGTCAGCGGACTTTCCTACAATGAGCAGTTCTTC
TRBV20-1	TRBJ1-5	-	-	CSARGQGTGQPQHF	TGCAGTGCTAGGGGTCAGGGAACCGGTCAGCCCCAGCATTTT
TRBV12-3/TRBV12-4	TRBJ2-1	-	-	CASSQKTGRYNEQFF	TGTGCCAGCAGTCAAAAGACAGGGAGGTACAATGAGCAGTTCTTC
TRBV7-9	TRBJ2-1	TRBD2	once	CASSSRLAGLSGEQFF	TGTGCCAGCAGCAGCCGACTAGCGGGATTATCTGGGGAGCAGTTCTTC
TRBV10-3	TRBJ2-1	-	few	CAISAGAGEQFF	TGTGCCATCAGTGCAGGGGCCGGTGAGCAGTTCTTC
TRBV5-1	TRBJ2-7	-	-	CASSLDRDEQYF	TGCGCCAGCAGCTTGGACAGGGACGAGCAGTACTTC
TRBV6-1	TRBJ2-1	TRBD2	once	CASSEGTSGTEQFF	TGTGCCAGCAGTGAAGGGACTAGCGGGACCGAGCAGTTCTTC
TRBV28	TRBJ2-7	-	-	CASSLRDLTYEQYF	TGTGCCAGCAGTTTAAGGGACCTAACCTACGAGCAGTACTTC
TRBV27	TRBJ2-5	TRBD1	-	CASGTGATRGEQYF	TGTGCCAGTGGGACAGGGGCAACGAGGGGGGAGCAGTACTTC
TRBV5-5	TRBJ2-6	-	few	CASVLGGGANVLTF	TGTGCCAGCGTCCTTGGTGGTGGGGCCAACGTCCTGACTTTC
TRBV5-1	TRBJ2-7	-	few	CASSLKGLPSSYEQYF	TGCGCCAGCAGCTTGAAGGGACTCCCCAGCTCCTACGAGCAGTACTTC
TRBV5-1	TRBJ2-1	TRBD2	-	CASSRGLAGEFDEQFF	TGCGCCAGCAGTCGCGGACTAGCGGGAGAATTCGATGAGCAGTTCTTC